This TCR beta chain comes out of a study of blood T cell repertoires in COVID-19. Study as a whole: Some COVID-19 samples were acute and others convalescent; all came from the United States, Italy and Spain. Nucleic acid was either cDNA or gDNA, and it came from T cells, B-cell-depleted T cells, or PBMCs.

Per the authors' pipeline: Estimates of nucleated cell counts were drawn from the amplification of reference gene primers. The method was immunoSEQ multiplex PCR; TCRdb's version includes in-frame clones alone and lacks a portion of them. For V, J and clone size, that table is used; D and trimming come from the DNA. The data contain about 33,000 clones, more than 90% of them singletons. Looked up from germline, CDR1 is SGHTA and CDR2 is FQGNSA. There are 16 residues in the CDR3. Trimming removed 0 bases from V and 3 bases from J, with 15 bases in between. V and J are TRBV7-2 and TRBJ2-7; D may be TRBD2 (5 bases). The sequencing input was peripheral blood. This TCR was sampled from a human donor in a cohort sampled during active COVID-19. The CDR3 nucleotides are TGTGCCAGCAGCTTAGCGAGCGGAACCCCCCTCTACGAGCAGTACTTC. Translating gives CASSLASGTPLYEQYF.